This T cell receptor (beta chain) was profiled in a study of PD-1 blockade in classical Hodgkin lymphoma. The CDR3 has 17 residues. V was shortened by 0 bases and J by 5 bases, with 16 bases between the two germline ends. Germline CDR1 reads LNHDA; CDR2 reads SQIVND (reference sequence). Time point in this sample: newly diagnosed, previously untreated cHL patient sample. The assay was immunoSEQ multiplex PCR, and TCRdb's table has in-frame clones only and misses some. This table holds about 20,000 clones, approximately 90% found once. The material sequenced was peripheral blood mononuclear cells (PBMCs). The TCR was taken from a human donor with classical Hodgkin lymphoma. The J gene is TRBJ1-4, the V gene TRBV19; D is ambiguous. DNA of the CDR3: TGTGCCAGTAGTATAGAAGGTCCGGGGAGACCGAATGAAAAACTGTTTTTT. Translating it yields CASSIEGPGRPNEKLFF. Full variable domain (remainder filled in from reference TRBV19 and TRBJ1-4): DGGITQSPKYLFRKEGQNVTLSCEQNLNHDAMYWYRQDPGQGLRLIYYSQIVNDFQKGDIAEGYSVSREKKESFPLTVTSAQKNPTAFYLCASSIEGPGRPNEKLFFGSGTQLSVL.